The present T cell receptor (beta chain) was sequenced within a study of blood T cell repertoires in COVID-19 (dated by TCRdb to 2020 to 2022). Regarding the complete study: Samples from collaborators originated in the United States, Italy and Spain and spanned both the acute and convalescent phases of COVID-19. The material from the prospective study consisted of cDNA or gDNA derived from T cells, B-cell-depleted T cells, or PBMCs. The repertoires were released in a freely available public database meant as a resource for research on the immune response to SARS-CoV-2. The dataset comprised deeply sampled blood TCRbeta repertoires from subjects exposed to, actively infected with, or recovered from COVID-19. Nearly every sample came with metadata listing a de-identified subject ID, COVID-19 status, age in years and sex. Where available, HLA class I and class II types were taken from metadata supplied by the sample provider and were not determined by assay-based typing. Samples were obtained from the ongoing ImmuneRACE study (first 160 participants) and from 1,200 or so subjects provided by 6 global collaborators.

From its cysteine to its phenylalanine, the CDR3 spans 15 amino acids. Of all the DNA, just the CDR3 is kept, 45 bases in frame from base 1. According to the germline V gene, CDR1 reads LGHNA and CDR2 reads YNFKEQ. The V end gives up 4 bases and the J end 3 bases, leaving 2 bases in the junction not matched to a gene. TCRbeta CDR3 regions were amplified from genomic DNA using the immunoSEQ Assay, a bias-controlled multiplex PCR. In the original analysis: Within the assay, amplification of reference gene primers was used to estimate how many nucleated cells each sample contained. Sequence reads were collapsed and filtered to measure the absolute abundance of every unique TCRbeta CDR3 rearrangement. For each sample, productive Simpson clonality was calculated as the square root of Simpson's diversity index across productive rearrangements. The immuneACCESS repertoire file appears here via TCRdb, limited to in-frame rearrangements. These files lack a portion of the clones; in checked studies, under half of the deficit traces to unresolved V genes, and the cause of the others is not known. Clone size and V and J calls were adopted from that table, with D and trimming inferred from the DNA. Across this sample there are some 41,000 clones, with 65% to 90% seen only once. The ten largest clonotypes hold more than 4.5% of the sample.

Overall results and qualifications from the work: The quantity of clinical and demographic metadata differed by source and by participant and was supplied without curation.

With respect to this clone: Its antigen remains undetermined. No qualities accompany the bases; no much larger clone lies one base away.

Whole blood was collected in K2EDTA tubes by collaborating institutions according to the institutions' own protocols. For TCRbeta analysis, collaborator samples were shipped as frozen whole blood, as isolated PBMCs, or as DNA extracted from either sample type. Sequenced material: peripheral blood. The chain links TRBV4-2 with TRBJ1-6; 8 bases in the junction line up with TRBD1. This clonotype originated in a man aged 35 to 55 with active COVID-19. The sequence in DNA is TGTGCCAGCAGCCGGACAGGGATCTATAATTCACCCCTCCACTTT. Its translation is CASSRTGIYNSPLHF.